This T cell receptor beta chain was identified in a study of chemoradiotherapy in HPV16-positive cancers. Study as a whole: Candidate HPV-specific clones and shared TCR motifs came from a couple of HPV16-positive patients. Overall study findings and caveats: Candidate HPV-specific clones and E7-related TCR motifs grew in tumor during treatment.

Remarks on this clone: No antigen is known for it.

Samples were taken several times over chemoradiotherapy. The CDR3 sequence is 16 residues long. Germline CDR1 reads SGHDN; CDR2 reads FVKESK. Trimming cost V 3 bases and J 8 bases; bases outside gene matches: 10. Clones were sequenced by immunoSEQ multiplex PCR, and TCRdb holds only the in-frame ones, with some missing. This table holds fewer than 40,000 clones, around 88% found once. Sequences were derived from blood, sampled from a patient who underwent chemoradiotherapy. The chain couples TRBV14 to TRBJ2-1; 10 nucleotides match TRBD2. The receptor's source is a human donor with HPV-associated anogenital cancer. The DNA for the CDR3 is TGTGCCAGCAGCCAGACTGGGACTAGCGTATCATATGAGCAGTTCTTC. Translation gives CASSQTGTSVSYEQFF.